One T cell receptor (beta chain) is described in this entry. Individuals aged roughly 18 to 95 years were recruited from approximately 24 US areas. This sample was taken from a study of blood T cell repertoires in COVID-19. Study in general: T cells, B-cell-depleted T cells, or PBMCs provided the cDNA or gDNA that served as material.

Original handling: Amplification of reference gene primers provided the estimated nucleated cell counts. Measured with immunoSEQ multiplex PCR; TCRdb has only the in-frame clones, and not every one. That table is the source of V, J and clone size, and D and trimming were worked out from the DNA. The table lists hundreds of thousands of clones, roughly 86% of them singletons. This sequence was found in a woman in her forties or fifties who had recovered from COVID-19. The sequenced sample was PBMCs or T cells enriched from blood (not recorded which).

DNA of the CDR3: TGTGCCAGCAGTTCCGGGGTCAGAACAGATACGCAGTATTTT. It translates to CASSSGVRTDTQYF. The rearrangement links TRBV28 to TRBJ2-3, with a weak D call TRBD2 (5 bases). This CDR3 is built from 14 residues. V was trimmed by 4 bases and J by 3 bases, leaving 11 bases between them. Looked up from germline, CDR1 is MDHEN and CDR2 is SYDVKM.